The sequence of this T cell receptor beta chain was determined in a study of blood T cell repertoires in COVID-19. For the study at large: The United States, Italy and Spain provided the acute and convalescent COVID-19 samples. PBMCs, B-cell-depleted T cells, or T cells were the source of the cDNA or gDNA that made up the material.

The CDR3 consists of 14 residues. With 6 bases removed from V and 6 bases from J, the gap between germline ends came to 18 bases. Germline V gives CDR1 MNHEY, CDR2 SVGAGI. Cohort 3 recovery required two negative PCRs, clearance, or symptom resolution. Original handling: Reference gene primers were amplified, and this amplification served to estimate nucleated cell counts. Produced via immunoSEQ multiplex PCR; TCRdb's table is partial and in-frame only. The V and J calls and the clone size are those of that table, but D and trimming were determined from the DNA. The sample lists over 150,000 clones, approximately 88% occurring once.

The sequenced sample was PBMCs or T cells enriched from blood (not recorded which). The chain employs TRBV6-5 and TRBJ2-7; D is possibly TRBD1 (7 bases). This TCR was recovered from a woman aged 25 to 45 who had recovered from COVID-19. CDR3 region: CASSPRRGHGEQYV. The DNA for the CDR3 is TGTGCCAGCAGCCCCAGGAGGGGGCATGGCGAGCAGTACGTC.